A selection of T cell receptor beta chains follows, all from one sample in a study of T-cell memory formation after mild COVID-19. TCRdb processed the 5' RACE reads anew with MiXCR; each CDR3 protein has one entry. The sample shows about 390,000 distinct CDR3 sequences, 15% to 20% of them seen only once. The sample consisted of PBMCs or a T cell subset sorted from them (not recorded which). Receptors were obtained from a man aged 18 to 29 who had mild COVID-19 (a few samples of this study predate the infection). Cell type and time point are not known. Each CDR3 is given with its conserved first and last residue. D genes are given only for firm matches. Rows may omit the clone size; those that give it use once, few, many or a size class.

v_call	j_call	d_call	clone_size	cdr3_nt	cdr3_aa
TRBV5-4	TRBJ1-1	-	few	TGTGCCAGCAGCCTAGGACAGATCATGAACACTGAAGCTTTCTTT	CASSLGQIMNTEAFF
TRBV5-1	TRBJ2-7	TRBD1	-	TGCGCCAGCAGCTTAGGACAGGGACACTCCTACGAGCAGTACTTC	CASSLGQGHSYEQYF
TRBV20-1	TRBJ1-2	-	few	TGCAGTGCTAGAGTAGGCAGGCCTATGGGCTACACCTTC	CSARVGRPMGYTF
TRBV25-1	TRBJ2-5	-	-	TGTGCCAGCAGTGAGTTTTTAGGGGAGGAGACCCAGTACTTC	CASSEFLGEETQYF
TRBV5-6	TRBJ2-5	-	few	TGTGCCAGCAGCAATGGACCGCTGGGGGCCCAGTACTTC	CASSNGPLGAQYF
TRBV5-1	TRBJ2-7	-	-	TGCGCCAGCAGCTCCCAGGTAGGGGTAAACGAGCAGTACTTC	CASSSQVGVNEQYF
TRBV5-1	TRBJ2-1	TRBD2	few	TGCGCCAGCAGCGCCCCTAGCGGGGGGGATGATGAGCAGTTCTTC	CASSAPSGGDDEQFF
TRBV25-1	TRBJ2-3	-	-	TGTGCCAGCGTGGGGGCTTCGGATACGCAGTATTTT	CASVGASDTQYF
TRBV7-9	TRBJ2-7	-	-	TGTGCCAGCAGCCCCCGTGGGGGCTCCTACGAGCAGTACTTC	CASSPRGGSYEQYF
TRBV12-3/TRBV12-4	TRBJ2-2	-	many	TGTGCCAGCAGTCCACTCACCGGGGAGCTGTTTTTT	CASSPLTGELFF
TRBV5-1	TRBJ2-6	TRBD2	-	TGCGCCAGCAAAACTAGCGTTTCTGGGGCCAACGTCCTGACTTTC	CASKTSVSGANVLTF
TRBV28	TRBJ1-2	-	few	TGTGCCAGCAGTACCTCCTCCTATGGCTACACCTTC	CASSTSSYGYTF
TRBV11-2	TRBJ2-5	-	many	TGTGCCAGCAGCATAGACAGACAAGAGACCCAGTACTTC	CASSIDRQETQYF
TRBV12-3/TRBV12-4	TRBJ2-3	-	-	TGTGCCAGCAAGCGGATCGCAGATACGCAGTATTTT	CASKRIADTQYF
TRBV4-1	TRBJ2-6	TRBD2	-	TGCGCCAGCAGCCTGCGATCAGCGGGGGAGAGGAGTTCTGGGGCCAACGTCCTGACTTTC	CASSLRSAGERSSGANVLTF
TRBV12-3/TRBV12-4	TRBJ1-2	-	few	TGTGCCAGCAGTACGGTCTGGCAGGCGCATAACTATGGCTACACCTTC	CASSTVWQAHNYGYTF
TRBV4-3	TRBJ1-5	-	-	TGCGCCAGCAGCCAGGACCTGACGGGGGATCAGCCCCAGCATTTT	CASSQDLTGDQPQHF
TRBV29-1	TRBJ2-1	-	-	TGCAGCGTTGATCTAGGGAGAGGTGGGAATGAGCAGTTCTTC	CSVDLGRGGNEQFF
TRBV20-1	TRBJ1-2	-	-	TGCAGTGCTGGCCTGGGGGGCGATGGCTACACCTTC	CSAGLGGDGYTF
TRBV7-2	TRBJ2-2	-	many	TGTGCCAGCACCGCCAGACTGCCGAACACCGGGGAGCTGTTTTTT	CASTARLPNTGELFF
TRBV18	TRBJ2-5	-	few	TGTGCCAGCTCACCACCGATGACGGGGATGGAGACCCAGTACTTC	CASSPPMTGMETQYF
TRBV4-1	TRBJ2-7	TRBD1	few	TGCGCCAGCAGCCCGGACAGGGGCTGGGGCGAGCAGTACTTC	CASSPDRGWGEQYF
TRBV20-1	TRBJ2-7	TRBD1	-	TGTAGTGCTCACCGGGACAGGGGGCTCGAGCAGTACTTC	CSAHRDRGLEQYF
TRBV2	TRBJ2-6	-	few	TGTGCCAGCGTGGGCCTCTCTGGGGCCAACGTCCTGACTTTC	CASVGLSGANVLTF
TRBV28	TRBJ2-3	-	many	TGTGCCAGCAGTTCTCCGGGGGGCGGCGTGCATACGCAGTATTTT	CASSSPGGGVHTQYF
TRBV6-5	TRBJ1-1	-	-	TGTGCCAGCAGTTACTCGGAGGTCGGGACTGAAGCTTTCTTT	CASSYSEVGTEAFF
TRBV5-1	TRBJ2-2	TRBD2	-	TGCGCCAGCAGCTTTCCTCGACTAGCGGGGGCCACCGGGGAGCTGTTTTTT	CASSFPRLAGATGELFF
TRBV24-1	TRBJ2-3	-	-	TGTGCCACCAGTGCTCACGACAGTCTGAGCACAGATACGCAGTATTTT	CATSAHDSLSTDTQYF
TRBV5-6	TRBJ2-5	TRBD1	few	TGTGCCAGCAGCCGACAGGGGGCGTCCACCCAAGAGACCCAGTACTTC	CASSRQGASTQETQYF
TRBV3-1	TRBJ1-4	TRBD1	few	TGTGCCAGCAGCCGCGGAGGGGGCTGGAATGAAAAACTGTTTTTT	CASSRGGGWNEKLFF
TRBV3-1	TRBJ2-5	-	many	TGTGCCAGCAGGCGAAGGGGGATGGAGACCCAGTACTTC	CASRRRGMETQYF
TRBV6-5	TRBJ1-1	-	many	TGTGCCAGCAGACACAGGGTAGAGGAGGGTGAAGCTTTCTTT	CASRHRVEEGEAFF
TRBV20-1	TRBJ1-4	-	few	TGCAGTGCCCTCTCGGAGACAGGAACAACTAATGAAAAACTGTTTTTT	CSALSETGTTNEKLFF
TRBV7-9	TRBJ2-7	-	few	TGTGCCAGCAGCTTAGGCCCAGGGCGTTACGAGCAGTACTTC	CASSLGPGRYEQYF
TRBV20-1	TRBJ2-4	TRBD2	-	TGCAGTGCTAGAGATACGGCTAGCGGGGGCCTCGTTCTTCAGTACTTC	CSARDTASGGLVLQYF
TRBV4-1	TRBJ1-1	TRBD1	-	TGCGCCAGCAGCCAAGACCGCAGGGGGGGCACTGAAGCTTTCTTT	CASSQDRRGGTEAFF
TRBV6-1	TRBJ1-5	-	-	TGTGCCAGCAGCCCGGACAGCTTCAATCAGCCCCAGCATTTT	CASSPDSFNQPQHF
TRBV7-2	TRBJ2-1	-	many	TGTGCCAGCAGCCCCCAAAGGGGGGCCAATGAGCAGTTCTTC	CASSPQRGANEQFF
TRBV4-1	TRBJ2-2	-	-	TGCGCCAGCAGCCAAGTGGGTACACGCAACCGGGAGCTGTTTTTT	CASSQVGTRNRELFF
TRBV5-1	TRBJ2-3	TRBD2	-	TGCGCCAGCAGCCCTTTACAGACTAGCGGGGGGATCGATAGCACAGATACGCAGTATTTT	CASSPLQTSGGIDSTDTQYF
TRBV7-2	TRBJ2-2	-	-	TGTGCCAGCAGCTTAGCGCCAACCGGGGAGCTGTTTTTT	CASSLAPTGELFF
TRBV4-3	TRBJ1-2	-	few	TGCGCCAGCAGCCAAGGTCCGGCAGGGTCTAACTATGGCTACACCTTC	CASSQGPAGSNYGYTF
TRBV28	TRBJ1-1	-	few	TGTGCCAGCAGTTTAAATGGACGGCCGAACACTGAAGCTTTCTTT	CASSLNGRPNTEAFF
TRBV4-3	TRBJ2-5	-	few	TGCGCCAGCAGCCAACTGCCGGGAGTTCAAGAGACCCAGTACTTC	CASSQLPGVQETQYF
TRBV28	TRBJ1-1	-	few	TGTGCCAGCAGTTCAGGGGAATGGCCTGAAGCTTTCTTT	CASSSGEWPEAFF